A selection of T cell receptor beta chains follows, all from one sample in a study of radiotherapy plus CTLA-4 blockade in lung cancer. Assay used: immunoSEQ multiplex PCR; TCRdb lists only in-frame clones, some missing. The table includes about 31,000 clones, about 70% detected once. The material was peripheral blood, obtained from a patient treated with radiotherapy plus ipilimumab. These receptors originate from a human donor with non-small cell lung cancer whose response to radiotherapy plus ipilimumab could not be evaluated. CDR3s include the opening cysteine and the closing phenylalanine or tryptophan. D genes are given only for firm matches. Clone size is given for some rows only: seen once, a few or many times, or a class if the clone is expanded.

v_call	j_call	clone_size	d_call	cdr3_nt	cdr3_aa
TRBV7-9	TRBJ2-3	NA	NA	TGTGCCAGCAGCTTGTACACAGATACGCAGTATTTT	CASSLYTDTQYF
TRBV28	TRBJ1-1	NA	NA	TGTGCCAGCAGTTTGTATACAGGGAAAGCTTTCTTT	CASSLYTGKAFF
TRBV19	TRBJ2-1	NA	NA	TGTGCCAGTAGTATAGAAGGGAGTACCTACAATGAGCAGTTCTTC	CASSIEGSTYNEQFF
TRBV5-4	TRBJ2-2	NA	NA	TGTGCCAGCAGCTTGGACGCGGACACCGGGGAGCTGTTTTTT	CASSLDADTGELFF
TRBV2	TRBJ2-7	NA	TRBD2	TGTGCCAGCATGCCCCCGGGACTAGCGGGAGTTATCTACGAGCAGTACTTC	CASMPPGLAGVIYEQYF
TRBV5-6	TRBJ2-5	NA	TRBD2	TGTGCCAGCAGCCTAGCGGGGCGGGTTCGGGAGACCCAGTACTTC	CASSLAGRVRETQYF
TRBV5-6	TRBJ2-2	NA	NA	TGTGCCAGCAGCTTGGTGTCTACCTACACCGGGGAGCTGTTTTTT	CASSLVSTYTGELFF
TRBV9	TRBJ2-7	NA	NA	TGTGCCAGCAGCCCCCATAGCGGCCGCTCCTACGAGCAGTACTTC	CASSPHSGRSYEQYF
TRBV19	TRBJ2-1	medium-sized	NA	TGTGCCAGTAGTATGGGGGGGCAAAACAATGAGCAGTTCTTC	CASSMGGQNNEQFF
TRBV29-1	TRBJ1-1	NA	NA	TGCAGCGTTGTGGGCCAGGGGAGAAAGGCTGAAGCTTTCTTT	CSVVGQGRKAEAFF
TRBV6-1	TRBJ2-7	NA	NA	TGTGCCAGCAGTGATCAGGCAGAGTACGAGCAGTACTTC	CASSDQAEYEQYF
TRBV21-1	TRBJ2-7	NA	NA	TGTGCCAGCAGCAAAAGTCCAACAGCCTCCTACGAGCAGTACTTC	CASSKSPTASYEQYF
TRBV14	TRBJ2-7	NA	TRBD1	TGTGCCAGCAGCCAAGGGGAAGCCGGGACAGGGGAGTACGAGCAGTACTTC	CASSQGEAGTGEYEQYF
TRBV5-1	TRBJ2-2	NA	TRBD1	TGCGCCAGCAGCTCCCAGCCGACAGGGGGCATCCCCGGGGAGCTGTTTTTT	CASSSQPTGGIPGELFF
TRBV6-1	TRBJ1-1	NA	NA	TGTGCCAGCAGACGTCCGACAGCTGAAGCTTTCTTT	CASRRPTAEAFF
TRBV15	TRBJ2-5	few	TRBD2	TGTGCCACCAGCATTCTAGCGGGAGGCCAAGAGACCCAGTACTTC	CATSILAGGQETQYF
TRBV7-9	TRBJ2-3	NA	TRBD2	TGTGCCAGCAGCTTGGGAGCGGGACCTAGCACAGATACGCAGTATTTT	CASSLGAGPSTDTQYF
TRBV2	TRBJ2-7	NA	TRBD2	TGTGCCAGCAGGACTAGCGGAATTGGCGAGCAGTACTTC	CASRTSGIGEQYF
TRBV7-3	TRBJ2-3	NA	TRBD2	TGTGCCAGCAGCGCAGGGACTAGCGGGAGTCCGCAGTATTTT	CASSAGTSGSPQYF
TRBV5-6	TRBJ2-5	NA	NA	TGTGCCAGCAGCTTGGTGGACAGAGAAGAGACCCAGTACTTC	CASSLVDREETQYF
TRBV10-1	TRBJ2-7	NA	TRBD2	TGCGCCAGCAGTGCAACTAGCGGGAGTTACGAGCAGTACTTC	CASSATSGSYEQYF
TRBV18	TRBJ1-4	NA	TRBD1	TGTGCCAGCTCACAAACCGGACAGGCCGCAACTAATGAAAAACTGTTTTTT	CASSQTGQAATNEKLFF
TRBV28	TRBJ1-1	NA	TRBD1	TGTGCCAGCACCCAGGGGGGACAGGAGTTTCCCACTGAAGCTTTCTTT	CASTQGGQEFPTEAFF
TRBV27	TRBJ2-1	NA	NA	TGTGCCAGCAGTTTAGAGGGCGATGGTGAGCAGTTCTTC	CASSLEGDGEQFF
TRBV29-1	TRBJ1-1	NA	NA	TGCAGCGTTGTGGGCCAGTTGAACACTGAAGCTTTCTTT	CSVVGQLNTEAFF
TRBV7-8	TRBJ2-6	NA	TRBD2	TGTGCCAGCAGCTTATGGGGCCTAGCGGGAGCTGGGGCCAACGTCCTGACTTTC	CASSLWGLAGAGANVLTF
TRBV19	TRBJ1-5	NA	NA	TGTGCCAGTAGTATTAGTGAGGGATGGGGCAATCAGCCCCAGCATTTT	CASSISEGWGNQPQHF
TRBV5-4	TRBJ2-1	few	TRBD2	TGTGCCAGCAGCCGCCAACTAGCGGGAGAGGGGGATGAGCAGTTCTTC	CASSRQLAGEGDEQFF
TRBV28	TRBJ1-1	NA	TRBD1	TGTGCCAGCAGTCTCCCGACAGGGTCCACTGAAGCTTTCTTT	CASSLPTGSTEAFF
TRBV30	TRBJ2-5	NA	TRBD2	TGTGCCTGGAGTGTACGGCGCGGGAGGGTTGAAGAGACCCAGTACTTC	CAWSVRRGRVEETQYF
TRBV18	TRBJ2-5	once	NA	TGTGCCAGCTCAAGGGGCCTCCAAGAGACCCAGTACTTC	CASSRGLQETQYF
TRBV5-1	TRBJ1-2	NA	TRBD1	TGCGCCAGCAGCTCGACGGACAGGGGGTATGGCTACACCTTC	CASSSTDRGYGYTF
TRBV28	TRBJ1-3	NA	NA	TGTGCCAGCAGTTCCACAGGGCTCGGGAACACCATATATTTT	CASSSTGLGNTIYF
TRBV15	TRBJ2-5	NA	TRBD2	TGTGCCACCAGCAGGGGACTAGCGGGACGCCAAGAGACCCAGTACTTC	CATSRGLAGRQETQYF
TRBV7-9	TRBJ2-6	NA	TRBD1	TGTGCCAGCAGCTCCCAAGGGGGCTTGTTTGGGGCCAACGTCCTGACTTTC	CASSSQGGLFGANVLTF
TRBV5-5	TRBJ2-3	once	TRBD2	TGTGCCAGCAGCCAAAGACTAGCGGGGCCTTACCCCACAGATACGCAGTATTTT	CASSQRLAGPYPTDTQYF
TRBV9	TRBJ2-5	NA	TRBD2	TGTGCCAGCAGCGTAGTTCCGGGAGGGCCGGAGACCCAGTACTTC	CASSVVPGGPETQYF
TRBV11-3	TRBJ2-3	few	NA	TGTGCCAGCAGCTCTACGGGACACAGTACGCAGTATTTT	CASSSTGHSTQYF
TRBV11-2	TRBJ2-7	few	NA	TGTGCCAGCAGCTTAGTCGGACAGACGAGCTCCTACGAGCAGTACTTC	CASSLVGQTSSYEQYF
TRBV6-5	TRBJ2-7	NA	TRBD1	TGTGCCAGCAGTACCGGGACAGGGAATGTATACGAGCAGTACTTC	CASSTGTGNVYEQYF
TRBV19	TRBJ1-2	NA	TRBD1	TGTGCCAGTAGTATTCAACAGGGGGGCTATGGCTACACCTTC	CASSIQQGGYGYTF
TRBV28	TRBJ1-6	NA	NA	TGTGCCAGCAGTTCTACGACAGATAATTCACCCCTCCACTTT	CASSSTTDNSPLHF